This passage covers 29 T cell receptor beta chains from one sample sequenced in a study of human T cells and chemical hapten exposure. The sample's time point: patch test 1, 2 weeks after DPC sensitization. The treatment here: therapeutic diphenylcyclopropenone sensitization with weekly scalp DPC. TCRdb reanalysed the RACE reads using MiXCR and keeps one entry per CDR3 protein. The table includes around 160,000 distinct CDR3 sequences, 14% detected once. The material was whole blood, obtained in connection with sensitization to the hapten diphenylcyclopropenone (DPC). Source of these receptors: a woman in her twenties or thirties with alopecia areata. Some clones in this sample may be carry-over from other donors' samples.

This clonotype was seen just once. This chain joins TRBV20-1 and TRBJ1-2; 10 bases agree with TRBD1. V shed 0 bases and J 6 bases; nucleotides not matched to a gene: 7. Germline V gene lookup returns CDR1 DFQATT and CDR2 SNEGSKA (reference sequence). The CDR3 length is 15 residues. In nucleotides, the CDR3 is TGCAGTGCTAGAGATAGACAGGGGGCGCGACATGGCTACACCTTC. It translates to CSARDRQGARHGYTF.

This clonotype was seen repeatedly, ten times or more. The rearrangement uses TRBV20-1 and TRBJ2-5; D not certain. The CDR3 loop spans 14 amino acids. Germline CDR1 DFQATT, CDR2 SNEGSKA (reference sequence). V was shortened by 6 bases and J by 3 bases, with 17 bases between the two germline ends. For the CDR3, the DNA is TGCAGTGCGTTAGGCCCACAGCCCGAAGAGACCCAGTACTTC. It is translated as CSALGPQPEETQYF.

This clonotype came up many times. This chain connects TRBV6-6 to TRBJ2-1; 10 nucleotides match TRBD2. Germline V lookup: CDR1 MNHNY, CDR2 SVGAGI (reference sequence). After removal of 6 bases from V and 4 bases from J, the junction contained 12 bases not matched to a gene. The CDR3 runs 17 residues. Here the CDR3 reads CASSPRTLAGSYNEQFF. In DNA, the CDR3 is TGTGCCAGCAGCCCAAGAACACTAGCGGGGAGTTACAATGAGCAGTTCTTC.

The chain links TRBV3-1 to TRBJ2-2; D possibly corresponds to TRBD2 (6 bases). Germline V gene lookup returns CDR1 LGHDT and CDR2 YNNKEL (reference sequence). The CDR3 totals 16 residues. The V end lost 4 bases, the J end lost 4 bases, and 16 bases lay between the germline ends. CDR3 nucleotide sequence: TGTGCCAGCAGCCCTATTGGAGGAGGGGCCACCGGGGAGCTGTTTTTT. This gives the protein CASSPIGGGATGELFF.

The V and J genes are TRBV9 and TRBJ2-5; 7 positions agree with TRBD1. CDR3 length: 14 amino acids. Germline CDR1 is SGDLS and CDR2 is YYNGEE. With 3 bases clipped from V and 2 bases from J, the junction kept 4 bases outside the gene matches. The CDR3 nucleotides read TGTGCCAGCAGCGCTCCGGGACAGCAAGAGACCCAGTACTTC. It is translated as CASSAPGQQETQYF.

This chain joins TRBV2 and TRBJ2-5; 9 bases match TRBD1. The V gene's germline CDR1 is SNHLY and CDR2 FYNNEI. V gave up 8 bases and J gave up 3 bases; unmatched junction bases: 1. The CDR3 is made up of 12 amino acids. CDR3 loop: CASGQGKETQYF. In nucleotides, the CDR3 is TGTGCCAGCGGACAGGGGAAAGAGACCCAGTACTTC.

The chain employs TRBV12-3 or TRBV12-4 and TRBJ2-1; possible D gene TRBD2, 6 bases. Trimming removed 7 bases from V and 5 bases from J, with 21 bases in between. This CDR3 comprises 16 residues. The CDR3, as DNA: TGTGCCAGCACCCCTGGAGTGGCGGGAATCCACAATGAGCAGTTCTTC. It specifies CASTPGVAGIHNEQFF.

This clonotype was counted many times. V gene TRBV20-1 combines with J gene TRBJ1-1; D unresolved. The CDR3 is 10 residues long. Trimming shortened V by 3 bases and J by 7 bases, and 6 bases separated the two germline ends. The germline V gene has CDR1 DFQATT and CDR2 SNEGSKA (reference sequence). The CDR3 reads CSARADEAFF. The CDR3, as DNA: TGCAGTGCTAGGGCGGATGAAGCTTTCTTT.

This clonotype came up a few times. The chain uses TRBV12-3 or TRBV12-4 and TRBJ1-5; the D is unclear. V lost 7 bases and J 5 bases, leaving 15 bases between the germline ends. This CDR3 contains 14 residues. CDR3 residues: CASTTDSGYQPQHF. The CDR3 DNA is TGTGCCAGCACTACCGACTCGGGGTATCAGCCCCAGCATTTT.

The J gene is TRBJ2-5, the V gene TRBV5-4; the D is unclear. CDR1 SGHNT and CDR2 YYREEE come from the germline V gene (reference sequence). The CDR3 is 13 residues long. V was clipped by 0 bases and J by 9 bases, with 12 bases between them. The CDR3 reads CASSLGQVEAQYF. CDR3 nucleotides: TGTGCCAGCAGCTTGGGGCAGGTTGAGGCCCAGTACTTC.

The V call is TRBV5-1, the J call TRBJ1-4; a weak D match, TRBD1 (6 bases). Germline-derived CDR1 and CDR2 are SGHRS and YFSETQ. This CDR3 spans 13 amino acids. Trimming left V 0 bases short and J 8 bases short, with 8 bases between. The CDR3 region is CASSLAGAEKLFF. The CDR3 DNA reads as TGCGCCAGCAGCTTGGCAGGGGCCGAAAAACTGTTTTTT.

Details on this clonotype: Because the CDR3's place on the DNA is in doubt, the DNA is left out and the CDR3 is given as listed by TCRdb. V and J are TRBV7-2 and TRBJ2-1; TRBD2 reflects the table's D call only, with no check against the DNA. CDR1 and CDR2 (germline): SGHTA, FQGNSA. The CDR3 extends over 19 residues, inclusive of both ends. The CDR3 sequence: CASSLTPLSQLMSSSSGFF.

The V and J genes are TRBV19 and TRBJ1-2; D is ambiguous. The ends were cut back, 9 bases at V and 4 bases at J, with 12 bases in the middle. Germline V CDR1 and CDR2: LNHDA, SQIVND (reference sequence). The CDR3 loop spans 12 amino acids. CDR3 protein: CASTTASYGYTF. Written as DNA, the CDR3 is TGTGCCAGCACGACGGCTAGCTATGGCTACACCTTC.

V is TRBV12-3 or TRBV12-4 and J is TRBJ1-1; a possible D gene is TRBD1 (6 bases). The ends were cut back, 5 bases at V and 6 bases at J, with 13 bases in the middle. The CDR3 consists of 13 residues. CDR3 amino acids: CASSPSGAPEAFF. Here the CDR3 DNA reads TGTGCCAGCAGTCCCTCGGGGGCCCCTGAAGCTTTCTTT.

The chain is built from TRBV7-9 and TRBJ2-1, with D hard to call. This CDR3 has 14 residues. The V gene's germline CDR1 is SEHNR and CDR2 FQNEAQ (reference sequence). With 1 base removed from V and 6 bases from J, the gap between germline ends came to 10 bases. Here the CDR3 reads CASSLEVDRNEQFF. CDR3 coding DNA: TGTGCCAGCAGCTTAGAGGTCGATCGCAATGAGCAGTTCTTC.

This chain connects TRBV28 to TRBJ2-7; TRBD1 is a possible D gene (6 bases). The CDR3 totals 12 residues. The germline gives CDR1 MDHEN, CDR2 SYDVKM. V was pared by 6 bases and J by 7 bases, with 13 bases between. CDR3 sequence: CASRSQGREQYF. DNA for the CDR3: TGTGCCAGCAGATCACAGGGTAGAGAGCAGTACTTC.

This clonotype was observed a few times. CDR3 DNA: TGCGCCAGCAGCCCCGGTAAAGAGACCCAGTACTTC. Translating it yields CASSPGKETQYF. The chain employs TRBV5-1 and TRBJ2-5; D remains unclear. This CDR3 has 12 amino acids. V dropped 4 bases and J dropped 3 bases, with 7 bases sitting between them. Looked up from germline, CDR1 is SGHRS and CDR2 is YFSETQ.

The chain employs TRBV24-1 and TRBJ2-1; D gene ambiguous. The CDR3 has 16 amino acids. Germline V gene data show CDR1 as KGHDR and CDR2 as SFDVKD. Trimming pared 3 bases from V and 0 bases from J, leaving 11 bases between. The CDR3 is CATSDADSNSYNEQFF. CDR3 sequence (DNA): TGTGCCACCAGTGATGCCGACTCGAACTCCTACAATGAGCAGTTCTTC.

This clonotype has just a few counts. The CDR3 DNA sequence: TGTGCCAGTAGTATCGTAGGTTTCTTAGATCCCCAGCATTTT. Translated: CASSIVGFLDPQHF. This sequence joins TRBV19 and TRBJ1-5; no definite D call. Germline values: CDR1 LNHDA, CDR2 SQIVND (reference sequence). The V end lost 3 bases, the J end lost 10 bases, and 16 bases lay between the germline ends. CDR3 size: 14 residues.

At least ten counts were recorded for this clonotype. V and J are TRBV7-6 and TRBJ1-1; perhaps TRBD1 as D (5 bases). Per germline, CDR1 SGHVS and CDR2 FNYEAQ. The CDR3 sequence is 16 residues long. The V gene lost 4 bases and the J gene lost 4 bases, with 19 bases spanning the gap. The CDR3 here is CASSSAGHRPATEAFF. In nucleotides, the CDR3 is TGTGCCAGCAGCTCGGCCGGCCACAGGCCGGCCACTGAAGCTTTCTTT. Full variable domain (outside the CDR3, taken from reference TRBV7-6 and TRBJ1-1): GAGVSQSPRYKVTKRGQDVALRCDPISGHVSLYWYRQALGQGPEFLTYFNYEAQQDKSGLPNDRFSAERPEGSISTLTIQRTEQRDSAMYRCASSSAGHRPATEAFFGQGTRLTVV.

The chain links TRBV28 to TRBJ2-5; 8 bases map to TRBD1. The V gene's germline CDR1 is MDHEN and CDR2 SYDVKM. The J segment lost 5 bases and the V segment lost 5 bases, leaving 10 bases of the junction unmatched. The CDR3 totals 15 residues. CDR3 sequence reads: CASSPSTGVRETQYF. CDR3 bases: TGTGCCAGCAGTCCTTCGACAGGGGTCCGGGAGACCCAGTACTTC. Variable domain in full (rest from reference TRBV28 and TRBJ2-5): DVKVTQSSRYLVKRTGEKVFLECVQDMDHENMFWYRQDPGLGLRLIYFSYDVKMKEKGDIPEGYSVSREKKERFSLILESASTNQTSMYLCASSPSTGVRETQYFGPGTRLLVL.

The chain combines TRBV11-2 with TRBJ2-1, with 11 bases lining up with TRBD2. Germline trimming cut 4 bases from V and 8 bases from J; bases unmatched to any gene: 7. The CDR3 is 15 residues long. The germline CDR1 and CDR2 sequences are SGHAT and FQNNGV. The CDR3, as DNA: TGTGCCAGCAGCTCCACTAGCGGGGGTGGCGATGAGCAGTTCTTC. Protein product: CASSSTSGGGDEQFF.

The V call is TRBV29-1, the J call TRBJ2-3; the D gene is possibly TRBD1 (5 bases). CDR3 length: 12 residues. Germline V lookup: CDR1 SQVTM, CDR2 ANQGSEA. The V and J ends lost 3 bases and 4 bases respectively, with 8 bases between them. As DNA, the CDR3 is TGCAGCGTTGAGTGGGGCTCAGATACGCAGTATTTT. Protein product: CSVEWGSDTQYF.

This clonotype came up a few times. J is TRBJ2-6 and V is TRBV6-2 or TRBV6-3, with unresolved D. The CDR3 runs to 14 residues. Trimming removed 6 bases from V and 0 bases from J, with 6 bases in between. CDR1 and CDR2 (germline): MNHEY, SVGEGT. CDR3 DNA: TGTGCCAGCAGGCTCAACTCTGGGGCCAACGTCCTGACTTTC. It yields the protein CASRLNSGANVLTF.

This clonotype was seen a few times. The rearrangement uses TRBV30 and TRBJ2-7; D perhaps matches TRBD2 (6 bases). Trimming left V 8 bases short and J 7 bases short, with 24 bases between. Per the germline V gene, CDR1 is GTSNPN and CDR2 is SVGIG (reference sequence). The CDR3 is 14 amino acids. CDR3 bases: TGTGCCGTAGGATTGAGGAGGGCCAGTTGGGAGCAGTACTTC. It specifies CAVGLRRASWEQYF.

The chain links TRBV20-1 to TRBJ2-5, with D uncertain. There are 11 residues in the CDR3. Deletions cut 7 bases from V and 5 bases from J, with 11 bases between. In germline, CDR1 is DFQATT, CDR2 SNEGSKA (reference sequence). The CDR3 loop reads CSESRLETQYF. Here the CDR3 DNA reads TGCAGTGAAAGCAGATTGGAGACCCAGTACTTC.

This clonotype was seen a few times. The chain employs TRBV12-3 or TRBV12-4 and TRBJ2-3; no clear D gene. CDR3 size: 13 residues. Trimming took off 3 bases at V and 2 bases at J, with 6 bases between the two ends. DNA of the CDR3: TGTGCCAGCAGTTTCGGCTTCACAGATACGCAGTATTTT. It specifies CASSFGFTDTQYF.

The rearrangement joins TRBV10-3 to TRBJ2-3, with 11 bases lining up with TRBD2. The CDR3 is 14 amino acids. With 4 bases clipped from V and 7 bases from J, the junction kept 4 bases outside the gene matches. CDR1 and CDR2 (germline): ENHRY, SYGVKD. The DNA for the CDR3 is TGTGCCATCAGTGCGACTAGCGGGGACCATACGCAGTATTTT. Its translation: CAISATSGDHTQYF.

The chain joins TRBV5-1 to TRBJ1-6, with a possible D match to TRBD1 (5 bases). Germline CDR1 is SGHRS and CDR2 is YFSETQ. The CDR3 loop spans 17 amino acids. Trimming left V 0 bases short and J 0 bases short, with 10 bases between. CDR3 DNA: TGCGCCAGCAGCTTGGTAGAGGGGAGCTCCTATAATTCACCCCTCCACTTT. The encoded protein is CASSLVEGSSYNSPLHF.